The table lists the clone carrying this T cell receptor (beta chain) with a few counts. J gave up 7 bases and V 5 bases, and 10 bases lay outside the gene matches. The CDR3 covers 16 residues. Germline-derived CDR1 and CDR2 are PRHDT and FYEKMQ (reference sequence). This specimen comes from a study of blood T cell repertoires in COVID-19. Study in general: T cells, B-cell-depleted T cells, or PBMCs provided the cDNA or gDNA that served as material.

Seattle participants joined during active infection and were tracked over time. TCRdb keeps only in-frame clones here, not all; method: immunoSEQ multiplex PCR. The table records some 200,000 clones, approximately 78% of them present only once. The J gene is TRBJ2-2, the V gene TRBV13, with 10 bases that match TRBD2. The TCR sequence derives from a woman between 65 and 79 years old with COVID-19, enrolled during active disease. The sample consisted of peripheral blood. The CDR3 is CASSPLAGETGGELFF. CDR3 nucleotide sequence: TGTGCCAGCAGCCCGCTAGCGGGAGAGACGGGCGGGGAGCTGTTTTTT.